Within the sample, the clone carrying this TCR beta chain is medium-sized. The antigen remains undetermined. CDR3 of TCR beta was amplified from genomic DNA via a two-round multiplex PCR. Round-one PCR had primers specific to each TRBV and TRBJ gene. From the multiplex PCR reads, TCRdb called clonotypes with MiXCR, one entry per CDR3 protein. This table has 30,000 to 40,000 distinct CDR3 sequences, approximately 24% appearing once. These data belong to a study of prognosis after radiotherapy for stage I lung cancer. Findings of the study overall: Compared with a median of 10,088 beforehand, unique TCR clone counts dropped to around 7,100 after stereotactic body radiation therapy.

V was shortened by 0 bases and J by 9 bases, with 12 bases between the two germline ends. Germline CDR1 and CDR2: DFQATT and SNEGSKA (reference sequence). CDR3 length: 13 amino acids. The chain has TRBV20-1 and TRBJ2-1, with unresolved D. The source material was PBMCs, sampled before or after stereotactic body radiation therapy (not recorded which). The receptor was isolated from a donor over 45 with non-small cell lung cancer. For the CDR3, the DNA is TGCAGTGCTAGAGAGACTTCCCTAGGTGAGCAGTTCTTC. Residues: CSARETSLGEQFF.